This entry describes one T cell receptor (beta chain). Antigen specificity is unknown. This specimen belongs to a study of cytomegalovirus exposure and HLA in healthy donors. Notes on the study in general: Specificity for CMV antigens was confirmed in vitro for three of the CMV-associated chains. TCR beta chains associated with HLA were, in a later analysis, more clonally expanded than equally common others. Of the V segments, some could not be distinguished, including TRBV6-2 and TRBV6-3, and were excluded.

This CDR3 region has 16 residues. V shed 0 bases, J shed 2 bases, and the junction held 3 bases outside the gene matches. From germline, CDR1 is SGHNT and CDR2 YYREEE (reference sequence). PCR involved 60 Vbeta and 13 Jbeta primers. Some clones are missing from TCRdb's copy, which holds only in-frame ones; the method was immunoSEQ multiplex PCR. The sample shows around 210,000 clones, just under 80% of them seen only once. The chain is built from TRBV5-4 and TRBJ2-5; TRBD1 agrees at 11 bases. Sequenced material: PBMCs. The clonotype originates from a boy younger than 18 in good health and CMV-seronegative. The CDR3 DNA reads TGTGCCAGCAGCTTGGTGGGGGACAGGGGGCAAGAGACCCAGTACTTC. Protein product: CASSLVGDRGQETQYF.